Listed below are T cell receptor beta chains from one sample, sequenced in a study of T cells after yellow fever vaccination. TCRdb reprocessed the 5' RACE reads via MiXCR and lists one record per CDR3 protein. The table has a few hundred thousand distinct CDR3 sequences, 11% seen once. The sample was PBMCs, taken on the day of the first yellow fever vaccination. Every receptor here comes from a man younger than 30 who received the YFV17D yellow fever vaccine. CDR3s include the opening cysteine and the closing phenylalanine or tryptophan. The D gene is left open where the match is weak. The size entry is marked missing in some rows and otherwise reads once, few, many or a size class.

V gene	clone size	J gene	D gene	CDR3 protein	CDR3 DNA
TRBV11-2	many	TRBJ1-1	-	CASSNPGVDNTEAFF	TGTGCCAGCAGCAACCCAGGGGTTGACAACACTGAAGCTTTCTTT
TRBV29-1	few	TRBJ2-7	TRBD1	CSVAGTGFHEQYF	TGCAGCGTTGCCGGGACAGGGTTCCACGAGCAGTACTTC
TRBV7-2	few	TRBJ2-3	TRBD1	CASSLEYRGSLTQYF	TGTGCCAGCAGCTTAGAGTACAGGGGCTCTCTTACGCAGTATTTT
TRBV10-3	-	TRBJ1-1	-	CAISERTPSGAFF	TGTGCCATCAGTGAGCGGACCCCAAGCGGAGCTTTCTTT
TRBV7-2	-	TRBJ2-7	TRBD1	CASSFTGTGSSEQYF	TGTGCCAGCAGCTTCACCGGGACAGGGTCATCCGAGCAGTACTTC
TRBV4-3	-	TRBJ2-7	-	CASSQQGTGEQYF	TGCGCCAGCAGCCAACAGGGAACGGGGGAGCAGTACTTC
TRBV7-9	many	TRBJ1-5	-	CASSLGQPGQPQHF	TGTGCCAGCAGCTTAGGGCAGCCGGGTCAGCCCCAGCATTTT
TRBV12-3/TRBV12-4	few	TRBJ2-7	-	CASSLNLGSYEQYF	TGTGCCAGCAGTTTGAATCTCGGCAGCTACGAGCAGTACTTC
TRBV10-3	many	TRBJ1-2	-	CAISDSGDDIRGYTF	TGTGCCATCAGTGACTCAGGGGACGACATTCGGGGCTACACCTTC
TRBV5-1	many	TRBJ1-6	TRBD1	CASSPRTGGDSPLHF	TGCGCCAGCAGCCCGCGGACAGGGGGTGATTCACCCCTCCACTTT
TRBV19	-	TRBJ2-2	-	CASRGGRELFF	TGTGCCTCACGGGGAGGCAGGGAGCTGTTTTTT
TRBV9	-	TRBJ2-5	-	CASSVVAVHGTQYF	TGTGCCAGCAGCGTAGTGGCAGTCCACGGGACCCAGTACTTC
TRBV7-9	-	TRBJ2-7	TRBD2	CASSWGASGGSYEQYF	TGTGCCAGCAGCTGGGGGGCTAGCGGGGGATCCTACGAGCAGTACTTC
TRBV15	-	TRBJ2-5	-	CATSRRISSGSVQETQYF	TGTGCCACCAGCAGACGTATTTCCTCCGGGAGTGTACAAGAGACCCAGTACTTC
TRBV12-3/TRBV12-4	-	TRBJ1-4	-	CASGSPAKLFF	TGTGCCAGCGGGAGTCCGGCTAAACTGTTTTTT
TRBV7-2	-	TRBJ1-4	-	CASGLSATNEKLFF	TGTGCCAGCGGGCTCTCCGCAACTAATGAAAAACTGTTTTTT
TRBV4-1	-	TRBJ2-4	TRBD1	CASTPRRTGYNIQYF	TGCGCCAGCACCCCAAGAAGGACAGGGTACAACATTCAGTACTTC
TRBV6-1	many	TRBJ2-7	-	CASSEGRTYEQYF	TGTGCCAGCAGTGAAGGCAGGACATACGAGCAGTACTTC
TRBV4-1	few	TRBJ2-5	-	CASSQRDQETQYF	TGCGCCAGCAGCCAGAGGGATCAAGAGACCCAGTACTTC
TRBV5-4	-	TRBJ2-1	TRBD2	CASSITSGVNEQFF	TGTGCCAGCAGCATCACTAGCGGGGTCAATGAGCAGTTCTTC